Listed here is a single TCR beta chain. Its antigen is undetermined. Germline V gives CDR1 MNHNS, CDR2 SASEGT. The CDR3 totals 14 residues. V was pared by 5 bases and J by 4 bases, with 7 bases of the junction left unmatched. Method: immunoSEQ multiplex PCR; TCRdb's copy keeps in-frame clones and lacks some. The sample lists approximately 77,000 clones; over 70% were seen once. These data are taken from a study of radiotherapy plus CTLA-4 blockade in lung cancer. Chemo-refractory metastatic non-small-cell lung cancer patients underwent focal radiation alongside CTLA-4 blockade with ipilimumab. Study-wide findings and caveats: Reports state that early shifts in blood T cell clones, with interferon-beta, best predicted response.

The starting material was peripheral blood, obtained from a patient treated with radiotherapy plus ipilimumab. The rearrangement links TRBV6-1 to TRBJ1-1, with 7 bases fitting TRBD1. The source of this sequence is a human donor with non-small cell lung cancer whose response to radiotherapy plus ipilimumab could not be evaluated. Some clones in this sample may be carry-over from other donors' samples. This chain's CDR3 is CASSIRQGSTEAFF. The CDR3 DNA is TGTGCCAGCAGTATTCGACAGGGTTCCACTGAAGCTTTCTTT.